Below, 20 T cell receptor beta chains from the same sample are listed, as sequenced in a study of cytomegalovirus exposure and HLA in healthy donors. This PCR relied on a set of 60 Vbeta primers and 13 Jbeta primers. Libraries were prepared by immunoSEQ multiplex PCR; TCRdb keeps only in-frame clonotypes and omits some of them. The sample carries around 110,000 clones, roughly three fifths recorded once. Sequencing used PBMCs. Receptors originate from a man in his late teens or twenties in good health and CMV-seronegative.

The chain has TRBV10-2 and TRBJ2-7; perhaps TRBD2 as D (5 bases). Germline CDR1 and CDR2: WSHSY and SAAADI. Trimming removed 2 bases from V and 0 bases from J, with 8 bases in between. The CDR3 runs 14 residues. The chain's CDR3 is CASSEGDYSYEQYF. CDR3 nucleotides: TGCGCCAGCAGTGAGGGTGACTACTCCTACGAGCAGTACTTC.

The chain uses TRBV5-3 and TRBJ2-7; 7 bases match TRBD2. TRBV5-3 is identified as an open reading frame with a role that is uncertain. After removal of 4 bases from V and 1 base from J, the junction contained 5 bases not matched to a gene. The CDR3 has 14 amino acids. Here the CDR3 DNA reads TGTGCCAGAAGCGGGCGGGGGACTTCCTACGAGCAGTACTTC. Protein: CARSGRGTSYEQYF.

This clone has just a few counts. The V call is TRBV28, the J call TRBJ2-1; 13 bases match TRBD2. The germline V gene has CDR1 MDHEN and CDR2 SYDVKM. The CDR3 has 15 amino acids. Unmatched junction bases numbered 4, after V lost 5 bases and J lost 6 bases. CDR3 region: CASSELAGGPNEQFF. CDR3 DNA sequence: TGTGCCAGCAGTGAACTAGCGGGAGGGCCCAATGAGCAGTTCTTC.

The DNA for the CDR3 is TGCGCCAGCAGGGGAGGGAAAGATACGCAGTATTTT. Its protein is CASRGGKDTQYF. V usage is TRBV5-1 and J usage is TRBJ2-3; 7 nucleotides align to TRBD2. V dropped 5 bases and J dropped 5; count of bases not matched to a gene: 2. Germline CDR1 SGHRS, CDR2 YFSETQ. The CDR3 runs 12 residues.

The V gene is TRBV27, the J gene TRBJ2-7, with 7 bases lining up with TRBD2. This CDR3 is built from 18 residues. CDR1 and CDR2 (germline): MNHEY, SMNVEV (reference sequence). V was pared by 6 bases and J by 0 bases, with 17 bases of the junction left unmatched. CDR3 sequence: CASRLAGVGLHSSYEQYF. CDR3 bases: TGTGCCAGCAGGTTAGCCGGGGTGGGACTACATAGCTCCTACGAGCAGTACTTC.

In this sample, this clone turned up a few times. The V and J genes are TRBV28 and TRBJ2-7; D remains ambiguous. V dropped 3 bases and J dropped 6 bases, with 18 bases sitting between them. Germline CDR1 MDHEN, CDR2 SYDVKM. The CDR3 has 15 amino acids. CDR3 protein: CASSLVATVRFEQYF. The CDR3 DNA is TGTGCCAGCAGTTTGGTAGCTACGGTGCGTTTCGAGCAGTACTTC. Together with reference TRBV28 and TRBJ2-7, the CDR3 gives the full variable domain: DVKVTQSSRYLVKRTGEKVFLECVQDMDHENMFWYRQDPGLGLRLIYFSYDVKMKEKGDIPEGYSVSREKKERFSLILESASTNQTSMYLCASSLVATVRFEQYFGPGTRLTVT.

In DNA, the CDR3 is TGTGCCTCCGGGACAGGGTCCCCTGGGGCCAACGTCCTGACTTTC. Translated, it gives CASGTGSPGANVLTF. This chain joins TRBV30 and TRBJ2-6, with 9 bases matching TRBD1. The CDR3 is 15 residues long. Looked up from germline, CDR1 is GTSNPN and CDR2 is SVGIG (reference sequence). Germline trimming cut 7 bases from V and 2 bases from J; bases unmatched to any gene: 6.

The V call is TRBV2, the J call TRBJ2-1, with TRBD2 matching over 7 bases. The CDR3 runs 14 residues. With 4 bases clipped from V and 1 base from J, the junction kept 1 base outside the gene matches. In germline, CDR1 is SNHLY, CDR2 FYNNEI. The CDR3 DNA reads as TGTGCCAGCAGTGGGGGGGGTTCCTACAATGAGCAGTTCTTC. Amino acids: CASSGGGSYNEQFF. Supplemented by reference TRBV2 and TRBJ2-1, the full variable domain reads EPEVTQTPSHQVTQMGQEVILRCVPISNHLYFYWYRQILGQKVEFLVSFYNNEISEKSEIFDDQFSVERPDGSNFTLKIRSTKLEDSAMYFCASSGGGSYNEQFFGPGTRLTVL.

This clone was detected only a few times. V is TRBV30 and J is TRBJ2-5, with TRBD1 as a possible D gene (6 bases). The J call could be wrong; TRBJ2-7 is a better fit for the DNA end. The CDR3 is 16 amino acids. Germline V gene data show CDR1 as GTSNPN and CDR2 as SVGIG (reference sequence). CDR3 sequence reads: CAWKVAGALGPYEQYF. The CDR3 DNA reads as TGTGCCTGGAAAGTAGCAGGGGCCTTGGGGCCCTACGAGCAGTACTTC.

The chain uses TRBV30 and TRBJ1-5, with TRBD1 matching over 11 bases. The germline CDR1 and CDR2 sequences are GTSNPN and SVGIG (reference sequence). CDR3 length: 15 residues. V shed 2 bases and J 5 bases; nucleotides not matched to a gene: 5. The CDR3 DNA sequence: TGTGCCTGGAGTTCAGGACAGGGGGCCTATCAGCCCCAGCATTTT. Translating it yields CAWSSGQGAYQPQHF.

The rearrangement joins TRBV7-6 to TRBJ2-1, with a weak D call TRBD1 (6 bases). The germline V and J ends were trimmed by 8 bases and 4 bases, with 12 bases remaining between them. CDR1 is SGHVS, CDR2 FNYEAQ, per germline. There are 13 residues in the CDR3. The CDR3 here is CASSQGRYNEQFF. CDR3 coding DNA: TGTGCCAGCTCCCAGGGGCGATACAATGAGCAGTTCTTC. Full variable domain (outside the CDR3, taken from reference TRBV7-6 and TRBJ2-1): GAGVSQSPRYKVTKRGQDVALRCDPISGHVSLYWYRQALGQGPEFLTYFNYEAQQDKSGLPNDRFSAERPEGSISTLTIQRTEQRDSAMYRCASSQGRYNEQFFGPGTRLTVL.

This clone was observed a single time. The J gene is TRBJ2-1, the V gene TRBV5-1, with 13 bases matching TRBD2. The trim removed 3 bases at V and 6 bases at J, leaving 3 bases unmatched. Per germline, CDR1 SGHRS and CDR2 YFSETQ. The CDR3 extends over 15 amino acids. The CDR3 spells CASSWGLAGINEQFF. CDR3 DNA: TGCGCCAGCAGCTGGGGACTAGCGGGAATCAATGAGCAGTTCTTC.

This clone has only a few counts. The rearrangement links TRBV5-4 to TRBJ1-1; 7 nucleotides line up with TRBD1. Germline CDR1 reads SGHNT; CDR2 reads YYREEE (reference sequence). This CDR3 contains 11 residues. After removal of 3 bases from V and 11 bases from J, the junction contained 4 bases not matched to a gene. The CDR3 DNA follows: TGTGCCAGCAGCTGGGGGGACAGTGCTTTCTTT. This translates into CASSWGDSAFF.

The gene calls are TRBV28 and TRBJ1-1, with D uncertain. Germline values: CDR1 MDHEN, CDR2 SYDVKM. Trimming took off 3 bases at V and 4 bases at J, with 15 bases between the two ends. The CDR3 is 15 amino acids. The CDR3 DNA sequence: TGTGCCAGCAGTTTGGGAGGGTATTACGGCACTGAAGCTTTCTTT. Translated, it gives CASSLGGYYGTEAFF.

The chain employs TRBV6-5 and TRBJ1-3; a weak D match, TRBD1 (5 bases). Germline loops: CDR1 MNHEY, CDR2 SVGAGI. The CDR3 contains 15 residues. V was pared by 5 bases and J by 0 bases, with 11 bases between. DNA for the CDR3: TGTGCCAGCAGTGTGACAGCTTACTCTGGAAACACCATATATTTT. This codes for CASSVTAYSGNTIYF.

The rearrangement links TRBV6-1 to TRBJ2-6, with 7 bases lining up with TRBD1. Germline trimming cut 8 bases from V and 0 bases from J; bases unmatched to any gene: 4. Germline CDR1 is MNHNS and CDR2 is SASEGT. CDR3 length: 15 residues. The CDR3 here is CASRQGHSGANVLTF. The CDR3 DNA reads as TGTGCCAGCCGACAGGGCCACTCTGGGGCCAACGTCCTGACTTTC.

Details on this clone: Distinct nucleotide sequences in the sample also encode this CDR3. V usage is TRBV5-1 and J usage is TRBJ2-5; 15 nucleotides line up with TRBD2. The CDR3 consists of 17 residues. Germline values: CDR1 SGHRS, CDR2 YFSETQ. V was clipped by 4 bases and J by 5 bases; unmatched bases: 9. DNA for the CDR3: TGCGCCAGCAGCCCGAGGACTAGCGGGGGGGGCGTGGAGACCCAGTACTTC. It is translated as CASSPRTSGGGVETQYF.

This clone was observed a single time. The chain combines TRBV10-1 with TRBJ2-3, with D hard to call. The CDR3 covers 14 residues. The V end was cut by 0 bases, the J end by 3 bases, with 7 bases between. In germline, CDR1 is WNHNN, CDR2 SYGVQD (reference sequence). Written as DNA, the CDR3 is TGCGCCAGCAGTGAGTCTGTACTTACAGATACGCAGTATTTT. Translated, it gives CASSESVLTDTQYF.

This chain links TRBV5-1 with TRBJ2-7, with TRBD1 matching over 7 bases. V trimming: 5 bases; J trimming: 2 bases; junction bases outside the gene matches: 10. Looked up from germline, CDR1 is SGHRS and CDR2 is YFSETQ. The CDR3 is made up of 15 amino acids. The CDR3 bases are TGCGCCAGCAGTCTTCTAGGACAGGCACCCTACGAGCAGTACTTC. Translation: CASSLLGQAPYEQYF.

This chain connects TRBV29-1 to TRBJ2-3, with 10 bases identical to TRBD2. There are 13 residues in the CDR3. CDR1 is SQVTM and CDR2 is ANQGSEA in the germline V gene. The junction had 5 bases not matched to a gene; V was cut back by 4 bases and J by 7 bases. The CDR3 bases are TGCAGCGTTGCAGCGGGGGGGTCTTATACGCAGTATTTT. Protein: CSVAAGGSYTQYF.